The 22 T cell receptor beta chains below all came from one sample that was sequenced in a study of blood T cell repertoires in COVID-19. Method: immunoSEQ multiplex PCR; TCRdb's copy keeps in-frame clones and lacks some. The sample yields about 230,000 clones, 85% to 90% seen once. Sequencing used peripheral blood. The receptors shown here come from a man in his fifties or sixties with COVID-19, enrolled during active disease.

The rearrangement joins TRBV9 to TRBJ1-6; 8 bases are a match to TRBD1. Germline lookup yields CDR1 SGDLS and CDR2 YYNGEE. Trimming removed 3 bases from V and 7 bases from J; junction bases left unmatched: 3. The CDR3 is 14 residues long. The CDR3 nucleotides read TGTGCCAGCAGCGGGACAGGGCCCAATTCACCCCTCCACTTT. This translates into CASSGTGPNSPLHF. Together with reference TRBV9 and TRBJ1-6, the CDR3 gives the full variable domain: DSGVTQTPKHLITATGQRVTLRCSPRSGDLSVYWYQQSLDQGLQFLIQYYNGEERAKGNILERFSAQQFPDLHSELNLSSLELGDSALYFCASSGTGPNSPLHFGNGTRLTVT.

The chain couples TRBV28 to TRBJ2-7; maybe TRBD1 (6 bases). Germline V gene sequence: CDR1 MDHEN, CDR2 SYDVKM. Trimming pared 8 bases from V and 3 bases from J, leaving 14 bases between. CDR3 length: 13 residues. The CDR3 nucleotides read TGTGCCAGCTCCAGGGGCATTGGCTACGAGCAGTACTTC. It specifies CASSRGIGYEQYF.

The chain uses TRBV5-6 and TRBJ1-5; 9 nucleotides align to TRBD1. Germline V gene data show CDR1 as SGHDT and CDR2 as YYEEEE. The CDR3 length is 15 residues. J lost 2 bases, V lost 4 bases, and 4 bases had no gene match. The DNA for the CDR3 is TGTGCCAGCAGCCCCAGACAGGGGGGCAATCAGCCCCAGCATTTT. Protein sequence: CASSPRQGGNQPQHF.

The chain uses TRBV15 and TRBJ2-3, with D hard to call. V was trimmed by 5 bases and J by 0 bases, leaving 15 bases between them. This CDR3 region has 16 residues. The germline CDR1 and CDR2 sequences are LNHNV and YYDKDF (reference sequence). The CDR3 spells CATSPRVAISTDTQYF. CDR3 DNA: TGTGCCACCAGCCCACGGGTAGCTATCAGCACAGATACGCAGTATTTT.

The chain couples TRBV5-1 to TRBJ2-1; 8 bases line up with TRBD2. Germline V gene sequence: CDR1 SGHRS, CDR2 YFSETQ. This CDR3 spans 15 amino acids. The junction had 9 bases not matched to a gene; V was cut back by 4 bases and J by 6 bases. The CDR3 is CASSISGRSINEQFF. As DNA, the CDR3 is TGCGCCAGCAGCATCAGCGGGAGATCAATCAATGAGCAGTTCTTC. The full variable domain, completed using reference TRBV5-1 and TRBJ2-1, is KAGVTQTPRYLIKTRGQQVTLSCSPISGHRSVSWYQQTPGQGLQFLFEYFSETQRNKGNFPGRFSGRQFSNSRSEMNVSTLELGDSALYLCASSISGRSINEQFFGPGTRLTVL.

This clone was seen just once. The chain recombines TRBV5-5 with TRBJ2-4, with D possibly matching TRBD1 (6 bases). Trimming took off 4 bases at V and 6 bases at J, with 20 bases between the two ends. Germline CDR1 is SGHKS and CDR2 is YYEKEE (reference sequence). This CDR3 is built from 16 residues. This CDR3 is CASSLSPLRQANIQYF. CDR3 sequence (DNA): TGTGCCAGCAGCCTGTCCCCCCTAAGACAGGCAAACATTCAGTACTTC.

V is TRBV20-1 and J is TRBJ1-1, with D possibly being TRBD1 (6 bases). Trimming removed 3 bases at V and 4 bases at J, with 15 bases between. Per the germline V gene, CDR1 is DFQATT and CDR2 is SNEGSKA (reference sequence). This CDR3 has 14 residues. CDR3 region: CSASATGIGTEAFF. The CDR3 DNA is TGCAGTGCTAGTGCTACAGGGATAGGCACTGAAGCTTTCTTT.

V gene TRBV27 combines with J gene TRBJ1-5; 9 bases are a match to TRBD1. The CDR3 consists of 16 residues. The V gene end was trimmed by 4 bases and the J gene end by 6 bases; junction bases not matched to a gene: 10. Germline values: CDR1 MNHEY, CDR2 SMNVEV (reference sequence). The CDR3 region is CASSWTGTGSGQPQHF. CDR3 nucleotide sequence: TGTGCCAGCAGTTGGACCGGGACAGGGTCAGGTCAGCCCCAGCATTTT.

This chain links TRBV11-2 with TRBJ2-6; D is undetermined. The CDR3 consists of 14 residues. V lost 1 base to trimming and J lost 2 bases, with 3 bases between them. Germline CDR1 SGHAT, CDR2 FQNNGV. CDR3 protein: CASSLGAGANVLTF. The CDR3, as DNA: TGTGCCAGCAGCTTAGGCGCTGGGGCCAACGTCCTGACTTTC.

The V and J genes are TRBV24-1 and TRBJ2-1; 11 positions agree with TRBD2. V trimming: 5 bases; J trimming: 9 bases; junction bases outside the gene matches: 8. The germline V gene has CDR1 KGHDR and CDR2 SFDVKD. CDR3 size: 15 residues. The CDR3 DNA follows: TGTGCCACCAGTGTTAGCGGGGGGGCCGTTGTTGAGCAGTTCTTC. It translates to CATSVSGGAVVEQFF.

This chain links TRBV5-6 with TRBJ2-7; 8 bases match TRBD1. The CDR3 spans 14 residues. J was trimmed by 5 bases and V by 0 bases; bases with no gene match: 4. Germline V CDR1 and CDR2: SGHDT, YYEEEE. In DNA, the CDR3 is TGTGCCAGCAGCTTGGGCAGGGGGCTCGACGAGCAGTACTTC. Its translation: CASSLGRGLDEQYF. Full variable domain (missing parts from reference TRBV5-6 and TRBJ2-7): DAGVTQSPTHLIKTRGQQVTLRCSPKSGHDTVSWYQQALGQGPQFIFQYYEEEERQRGNFPDRFSGHQFPNYSSELNVNALLLGDSALYLCASSLGRGLDEQYFGPGTRLTVT.

The rearrangement uses TRBV7-9 and TRBJ2-7; 10 bases align to TRBD2. The CDR3 is 13 amino acids. Germline trimming cut 2 bases from V and 6 bases from J; bases unmatched to any gene: 1. Per the germline V gene, CDR1 is SEHNR and CDR2 is FQNEAQ (reference sequence). This CDR3 is CASSLTSGAEQYF. DNA of the CDR3: TGTGCCAGCAGCTTAACTAGCGGGGCCGAGCAGTACTTC. The full variable domain, rest sourced from reference TRBV7-9 and TRBJ2-7, is DTGVSQNPRHKITKRGQNVTFRCDPISEHNRLYWYRQTLGQGPEFLTYFQNEAQLEKSRLLSDRFSAERPKGSFSTLEIQRTEQGDSAMYLCASSLTSGAEQYFGPGTRLTVT.

This chain uses TRBV27 with TRBJ2-7; D possibly corresponds to TRBD1 (7 bases). The germline V and J ends were trimmed by 0 bases and 6 bases, with 15 bases remaining between them. Looked up from germline, CDR1 is MNHEY and CDR2 is SMNVEV (reference sequence). This CDR3 region has 15 residues. The CDR3 reads CASSLSGRGASEQYF. CDR3 DNA sequence: TGTGCCAGCAGTTTATCCGGCAGGGGGGCCTCCGAGCAGTACTTC.

The rearrangement joins TRBV6-2 or TRBV6-3 to TRBJ2-5, with TRBD1 matching over 12 bases. V gave up 0 bases and J gave up 4 bases; unmatched junction bases: 3. Germline loops: CDR1 MNHEY, CDR2 SVGEGT. The CDR3 loop spans 16 amino acids. CDR3 sequence (DNA): TGTGCCAGCAGTTACTCGGGACAGGGGGCGGCAGAGACCCAGTACTTC. Encoded protein: CASSYSGQGAAETQYF.

As regards this clone: The same CDR3 is also encoded by other DNA sequences in this sample. V and J are TRBV7-8 and TRBJ1-5, with D perhaps matching TRBD1 (6 bases). Trimming shortened V by 5 bases and J by 3 bases, and 8 bases separated the two germline ends. CDR1 is SGHVS and CDR2 is FQNEAQ in the germline V gene. This CDR3 spans 13 amino acids. The CDR3 here is CASSPGVNQPQHF. In nucleotides, the CDR3 is TGTGCCAGCAGCCCAGGGGTCAATCAGCCCCAGCATTTT.

This clone was detected only a few times. This chain connects TRBV7-3 to TRBJ2-3, with a possible D match to TRBD2 (5 bases). This CDR3 has 14 amino acids. V lost 5 bases to trimming and J lost 2 bases, with 11 bases between them. Per germline, CDR1 SGHTA and CDR2 FQGTGA. DNA of the CDR3: TGTGCCAGCAGCGCCGGACTTTCCACAGATACGCAGTATTTT. This gives the protein CASSAGLSTDTQYF.

The rearrangement links TRBV5-1 to TRBJ2-7, with D possibly being TRBD1 (6 bases). V was shortened by 4 bases and J by 2 bases, with 13 bases between the two germline ends. This CDR3 contains 14 residues. From germline, CDR1 is SGHRS and CDR2 YFSETQ. The CDR3 sequence is CASSSTGPTYEQYF. The CDR3 nucleotides read TGCGCCAGCAGCAGTACAGGGCCGACCTACGAGCAGTACTTC.

The chain employs TRBV6-6 and TRBJ2-5, with 7 bases lining up with TRBD1. Looked up from germline, CDR1 is MNHNY and CDR2 is SVGAGI (reference sequence). CDR3 length: 14 amino acids. With V trimmed by 2 bases and J by 4 bases, 4 bases remained unmatched. CDR3 coding DNA: TGTGCCAGCAGTTACCGGGACAGAGGAGAGACCCAGTACTTC. Translation: CASSYRDRGETQYF.

This chain joins TRBV25-1 and TRBJ2-7, with 8 nucleotides matching TRBD1. CDR3 length equals 13 residues. Germline V gene sequence: CDR1 MGHDK, CDR2 SYGVNS. Trimming cost V 6 bases and J 3 bases; bases outside gene matches: 4. In nucleotides, the CDR3 is TGTGCCAGCAGGCCGGACAGGGTCTACGAGCAGTACTTC. It codes for CASRPDRVYEQYF.

The chain recombines TRBV6-2 or TRBV6-3 with TRBJ1-2; tentatively, D is TRBD1 (5 bases). The ends were cut back, 6 bases at V and 6 bases at J, with 17 bases in the middle. Germline V gene lookup returns CDR1 MNHEY and CDR2 SVGEGT. The CDR3 extends over 14 amino acids. This CDR3 is CASSLTPPGDGYTF. DNA for the CDR3: TGTGCCAGCAGCTTAACCCCGCCGGGGGATGGCTACACCTTC.

The gene calls are TRBV3-1 (or the pseudogene TRBV3-2) and TRBJ2-7; TRBD2 matches 7 bases. Trimming cost V 5 bases and J 7 bases; bases outside gene matches: 8. This CDR3 has 13 residues. Germline CDR1 and CDR2: LGHDT and YNNKEL (reference sequence). The CDR3 region has the DNA TGTGCCAGCAGCATCCGACTAGCTGCAGAGCAGTACTTC. As protein: CASSIRLAAEQYF.

This chain's CDR3 is CASSYRASGSYEQFF. DNA of the CDR3: TGTGCCAGCAGTTACAGGGCTAGCGGGAGCTATGAGCAGTTCTTC. This chain uses TRBV6-5 with TRBJ2-1, with TRBD2 matching 10 bases. This CDR3 has 15 amino acids. The J segment lost 8 bases and the V segment lost 2 bases, leaving 6 bases of the junction unmatched. The germline gives CDR1 MNHEY, CDR2 SVGAGI.